A single T cell receptor (beta chain) is shown here with its context. This record belongs to a study of T cell responses to AZD1222 COVID-19 vaccine. The protocol was immunoSEQ multiplex PCR, while the TCRdb copy is restricted to in-frame clones and leaves out a portion. The sample consists of about 92,000 clones, approximately 91% of them appearing once. Trimming stripped 6 bases from V and 2 bases from J, with 8 bases between. The CDR3 has 14 amino acids. In germline, CDR1 is ENHRY, CDR2 SYGVKD. Sample: peripheral blood, taken on day 0 of AZD1222 vaccination. This receptor was identified in an adult in good health. The chain links TRBV10-3 to TRBJ2-6; D is ambiguous. The CDR3 bases are TGTGCCATCAGGGCCGGACCTGGGGCCAACGTCCTGACTTTC. This encodes CAIRAGPGANVLTF.